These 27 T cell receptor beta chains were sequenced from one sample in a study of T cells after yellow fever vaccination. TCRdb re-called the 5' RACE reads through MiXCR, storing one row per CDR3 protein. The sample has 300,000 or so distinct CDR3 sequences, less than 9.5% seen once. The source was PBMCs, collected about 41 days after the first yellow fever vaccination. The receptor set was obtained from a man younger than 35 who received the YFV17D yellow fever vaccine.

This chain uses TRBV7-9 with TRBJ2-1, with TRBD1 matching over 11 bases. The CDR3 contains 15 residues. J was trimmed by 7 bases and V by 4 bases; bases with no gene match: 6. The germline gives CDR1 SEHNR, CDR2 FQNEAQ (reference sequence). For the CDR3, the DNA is TGTGCCAGCAGCTATGGACAGGGGGCTAGGAATGAGCAGTTCTTC. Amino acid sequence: CASSYGQGARNEQFF.

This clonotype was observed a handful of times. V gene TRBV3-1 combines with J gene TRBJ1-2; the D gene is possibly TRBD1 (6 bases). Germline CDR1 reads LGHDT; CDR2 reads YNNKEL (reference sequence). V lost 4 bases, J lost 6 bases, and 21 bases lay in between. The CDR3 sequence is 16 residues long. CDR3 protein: CASSPQLSPKGDGYTF. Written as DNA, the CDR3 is TGTGCCAGCAGCCCCCAGTTGAGCCCCAAGGGGGATGGCTACACCTTC.

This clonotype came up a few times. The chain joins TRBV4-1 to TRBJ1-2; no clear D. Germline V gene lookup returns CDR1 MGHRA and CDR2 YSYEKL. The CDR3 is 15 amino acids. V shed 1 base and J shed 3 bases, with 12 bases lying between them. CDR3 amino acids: CASSQAADIDYGYTF. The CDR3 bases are TGCGCCAGCAGCCAAGCGGCGGATATCGACTATGGCTACACCTTC.

CDR3: CASSQVRTNTEAFF. CDR3 nucleotide sequence: TGCGCCAGCAGCCAAGTTAGGACGAACACTGAAGCTTTCTTT. The V and J genes are TRBV4-3 and TRBJ1-1; D is unclear. The CDR3 spans 14 residues. The ends were cut back, 1 base at V and 1 base at J, with 7 bases in the middle. Germline lookup yields CDR1 LGHNA and CDR2 YSLEER.

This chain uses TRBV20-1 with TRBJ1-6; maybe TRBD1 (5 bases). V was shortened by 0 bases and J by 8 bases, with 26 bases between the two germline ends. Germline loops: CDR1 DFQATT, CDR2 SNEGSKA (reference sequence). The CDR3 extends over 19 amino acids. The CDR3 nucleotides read TGCAGTGCTAGAGATGCTGAAAGGGGCGCATCTCCCATATATTCACCCCTCCACTTT. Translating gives CSARDAERGASPIYSPLHF.

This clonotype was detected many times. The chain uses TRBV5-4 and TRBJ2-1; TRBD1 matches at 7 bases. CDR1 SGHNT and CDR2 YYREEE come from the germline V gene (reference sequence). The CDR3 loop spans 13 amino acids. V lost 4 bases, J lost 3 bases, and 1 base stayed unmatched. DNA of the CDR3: TGTGCCAGCAGCGGGGACAGCTACAATGAGCAGTTCTTC. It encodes CASSGDSYNEQFF.

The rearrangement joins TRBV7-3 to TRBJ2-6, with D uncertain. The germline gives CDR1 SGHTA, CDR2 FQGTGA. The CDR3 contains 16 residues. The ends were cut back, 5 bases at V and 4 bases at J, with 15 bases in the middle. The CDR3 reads CASSPLPQWGANVLTF. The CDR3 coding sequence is TGTGCCAGCAGCCCCCTTCCACAGTGGGGGGCCAACGTCCTGACTTTC.

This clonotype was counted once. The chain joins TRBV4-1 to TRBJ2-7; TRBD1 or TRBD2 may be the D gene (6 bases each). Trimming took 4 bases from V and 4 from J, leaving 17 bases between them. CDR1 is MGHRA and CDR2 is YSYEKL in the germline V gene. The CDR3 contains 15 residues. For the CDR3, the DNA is TGCGCCAGCAGCCTTCGTGAGGGGGGTCGGTACGAGCAGTACGTC. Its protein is CASSLREGGRYEQYV.

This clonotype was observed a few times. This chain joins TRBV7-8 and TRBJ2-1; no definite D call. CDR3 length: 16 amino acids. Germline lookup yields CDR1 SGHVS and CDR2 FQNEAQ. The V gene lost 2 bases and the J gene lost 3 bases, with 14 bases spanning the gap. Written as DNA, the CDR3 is TGTGCCAGCAGCTTAACCGACCTACAGAACTACAATGAGCAGTTCTTC. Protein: CASSLTDLQNYNEQFF.

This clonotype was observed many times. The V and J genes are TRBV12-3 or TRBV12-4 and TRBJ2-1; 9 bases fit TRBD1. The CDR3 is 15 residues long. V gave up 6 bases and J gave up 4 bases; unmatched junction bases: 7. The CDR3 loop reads CASSRDRATYNEQFF. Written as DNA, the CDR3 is TGTGCCAGCAGCCGGGACAGGGCTACGTACAATGAGCAGTTCTTC.

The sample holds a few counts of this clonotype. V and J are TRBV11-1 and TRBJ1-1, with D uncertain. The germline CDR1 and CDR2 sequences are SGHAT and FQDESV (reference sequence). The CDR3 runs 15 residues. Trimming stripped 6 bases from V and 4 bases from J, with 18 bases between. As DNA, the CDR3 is TGTGCCAGCAGGCCCCCCCCTGGACGGGGCACTGAAGCTTTCTTT. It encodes CASRPPPGRGTEAFF.

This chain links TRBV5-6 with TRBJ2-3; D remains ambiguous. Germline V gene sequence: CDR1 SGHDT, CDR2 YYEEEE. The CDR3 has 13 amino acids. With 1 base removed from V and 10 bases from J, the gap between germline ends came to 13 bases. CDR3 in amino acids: CASSLRRVRAQYF. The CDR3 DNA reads TGTGCCAGCAGCTTGAGAAGGGTTCGTGCGCAGTATTTT. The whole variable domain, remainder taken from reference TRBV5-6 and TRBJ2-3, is DAGVTQSPTHLIKTRGQQVTLRCSPKSGHDTVSWYQQALGQGPQFIFQYYEEEERQRGNFPDRFSGHQFPNYSSELNVNALLLGDSALYLCASSLRRVRAQYFGPGTRLTVL.

DNA for the CDR3: TGTGCCAGCAGCCACGACTCGAGCGGGGGGCCTGAAGAGACCCAGTACTTC. Translated, it gives CASSHDSSGGPEETQYF. The V and J genes are TRBV7-6 and TRBJ2-5; TRBD2 matches at 9 bases. Germline CDR1 is SGHVS and CDR2 is FNYEAQ. The CDR3 length is 17 residues. V shed 5 bases and J 3 bases; nucleotides not matched to a gene: 13.

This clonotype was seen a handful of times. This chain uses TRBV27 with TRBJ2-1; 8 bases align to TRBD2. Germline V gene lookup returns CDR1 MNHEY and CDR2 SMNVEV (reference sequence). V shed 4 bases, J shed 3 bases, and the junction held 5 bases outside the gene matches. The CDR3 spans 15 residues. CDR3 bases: TGTGCCAGCAGTTCGGGGGGGGTCCTCTACAATGAGCAGTTCTTC. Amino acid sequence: CASSSGGVLYNEQFF.

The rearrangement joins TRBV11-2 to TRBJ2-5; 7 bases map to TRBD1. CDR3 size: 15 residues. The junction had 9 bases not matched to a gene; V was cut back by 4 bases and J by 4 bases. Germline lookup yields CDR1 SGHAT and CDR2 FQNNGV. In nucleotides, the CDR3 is TGTGCCAGCAGCTCGCTCCCGACAGGGACAGAGACCCAGTACTTC. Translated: CASSSLPTGTETQYF.

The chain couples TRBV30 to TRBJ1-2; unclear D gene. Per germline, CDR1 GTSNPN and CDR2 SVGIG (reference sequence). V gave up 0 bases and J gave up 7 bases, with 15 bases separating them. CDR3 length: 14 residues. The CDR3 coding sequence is TGTGCCTGGAGTGTACTGAGAGTGAGTGGTGGCTACACCTTC. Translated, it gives CAWSVLRVSGGYTF. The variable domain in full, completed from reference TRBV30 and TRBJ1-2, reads SQTIHQWPATLVQPVGSPLSLECTVEGTSNPNLYWYRQAAGRGLQLLFYSVGIGQISSEVPQNLSASRPQDRQFILSSKKLLLSDSGFYLCAWSVLRVSGGYTFGSGTRLTVV.

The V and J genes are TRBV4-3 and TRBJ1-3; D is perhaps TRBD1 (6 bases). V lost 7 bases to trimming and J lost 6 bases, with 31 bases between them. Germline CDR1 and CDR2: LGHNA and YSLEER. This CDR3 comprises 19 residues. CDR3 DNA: TGCGCCAGCACTTGGGGAACTAAGGGGAACAGGGCGGCCTTAAACACCATATATTTT. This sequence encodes CASTWGTKGNRAALNTIYF.

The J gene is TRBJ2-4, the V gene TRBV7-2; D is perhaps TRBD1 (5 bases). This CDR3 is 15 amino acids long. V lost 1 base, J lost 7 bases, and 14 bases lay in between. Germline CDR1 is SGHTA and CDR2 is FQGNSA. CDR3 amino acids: CASSLGGRALNIQYF. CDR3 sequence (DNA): TGTGCCAGCAGCTTAGGGGGCAGGGCGTTGAACATTCAGTACTTC.

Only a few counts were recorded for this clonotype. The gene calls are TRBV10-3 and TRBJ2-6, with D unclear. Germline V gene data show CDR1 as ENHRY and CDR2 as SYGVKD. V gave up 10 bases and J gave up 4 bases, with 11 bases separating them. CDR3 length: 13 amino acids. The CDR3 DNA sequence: TGTGCCACCAAGGAAGGGGGGGCCAACGTCCTGACTTTC. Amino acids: CATKEGGANVLTF.

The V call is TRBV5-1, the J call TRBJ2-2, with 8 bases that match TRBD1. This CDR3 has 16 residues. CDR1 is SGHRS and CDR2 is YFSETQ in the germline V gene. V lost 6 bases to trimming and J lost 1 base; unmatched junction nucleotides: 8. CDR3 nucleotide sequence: TGCGCCAGCAACCAACACGGACAGGGGAACACCGGGGAGCTGTTTTTT. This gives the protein CASNQHGQGNTGELFF.

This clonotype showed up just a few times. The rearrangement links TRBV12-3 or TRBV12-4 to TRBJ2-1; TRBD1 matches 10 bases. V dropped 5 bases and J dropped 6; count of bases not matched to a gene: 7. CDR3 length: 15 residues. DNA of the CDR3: TGTGCCAGCAGTCATTCCGGGACAGGGGTCAATGAGCAGTTCTTC. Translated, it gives CASSHSGTGVNEQFF.

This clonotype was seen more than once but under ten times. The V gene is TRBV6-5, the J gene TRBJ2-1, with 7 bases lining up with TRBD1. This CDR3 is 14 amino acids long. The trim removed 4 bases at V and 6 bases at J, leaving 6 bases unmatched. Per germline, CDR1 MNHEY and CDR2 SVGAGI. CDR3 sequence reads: CASSSGAGGNEQFF. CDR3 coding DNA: TGTGCCAGCAGTTCAGGGGCAGGGGGCAATGAGCAGTTCTTC.

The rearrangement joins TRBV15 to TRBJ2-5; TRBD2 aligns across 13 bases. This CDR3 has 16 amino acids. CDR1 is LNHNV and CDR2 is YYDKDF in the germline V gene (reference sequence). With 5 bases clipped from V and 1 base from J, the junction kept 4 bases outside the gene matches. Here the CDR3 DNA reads TGTGCCACCAGCCTCCGACTAGCGGGGGGCCAAGAGACCCAGTACTTC. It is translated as CATSLRLAGGQETQYF.

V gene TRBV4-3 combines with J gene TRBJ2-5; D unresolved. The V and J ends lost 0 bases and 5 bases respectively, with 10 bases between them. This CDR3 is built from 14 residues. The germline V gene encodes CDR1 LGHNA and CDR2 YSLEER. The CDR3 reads CASSQEPVSETQYF. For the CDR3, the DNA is TGCGCCAGCAGCCAAGAACCCGTTTCGGAGACCCAGTACTTC.

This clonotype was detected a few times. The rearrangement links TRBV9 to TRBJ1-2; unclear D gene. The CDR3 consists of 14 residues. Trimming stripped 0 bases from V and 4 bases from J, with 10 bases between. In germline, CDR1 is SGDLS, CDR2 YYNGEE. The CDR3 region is CASSVEAGSYGYTF. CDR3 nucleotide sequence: TGTGCCAGCAGCGTAGAGGCAGGCAGCTATGGCTACACCTTC.

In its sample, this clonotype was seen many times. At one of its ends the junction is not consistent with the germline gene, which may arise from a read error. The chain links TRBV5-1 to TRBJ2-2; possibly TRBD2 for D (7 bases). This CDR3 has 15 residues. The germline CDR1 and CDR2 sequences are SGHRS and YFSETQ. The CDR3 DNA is TGTGCCAGCAGTTTAAGGGGGGGCCGGACCGGGGAGCTGTTTTTT. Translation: CASSLRGGRTGELFF.

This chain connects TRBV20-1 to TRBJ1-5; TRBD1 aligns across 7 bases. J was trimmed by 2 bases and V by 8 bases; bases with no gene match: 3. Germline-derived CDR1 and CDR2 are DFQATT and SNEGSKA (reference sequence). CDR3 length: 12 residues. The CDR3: CSLDRGNQPQHF. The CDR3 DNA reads TGCAGTCTCGACAGGGGCAATCAGCCCCAGCATTTT.